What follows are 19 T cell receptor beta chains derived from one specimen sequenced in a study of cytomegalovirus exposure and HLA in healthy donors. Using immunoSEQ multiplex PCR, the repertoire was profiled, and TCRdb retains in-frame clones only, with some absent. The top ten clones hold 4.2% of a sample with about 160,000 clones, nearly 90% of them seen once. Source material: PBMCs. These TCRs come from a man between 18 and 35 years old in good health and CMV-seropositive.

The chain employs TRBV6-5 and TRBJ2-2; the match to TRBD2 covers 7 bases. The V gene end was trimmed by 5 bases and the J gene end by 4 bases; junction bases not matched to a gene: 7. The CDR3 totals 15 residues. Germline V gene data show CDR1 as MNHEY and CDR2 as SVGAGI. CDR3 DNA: TGTGCCAGCAGTCGAAGCGGGATAGGCACCGGGGAGCTGTTTTTT. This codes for CASSRSGIGTGELFF.

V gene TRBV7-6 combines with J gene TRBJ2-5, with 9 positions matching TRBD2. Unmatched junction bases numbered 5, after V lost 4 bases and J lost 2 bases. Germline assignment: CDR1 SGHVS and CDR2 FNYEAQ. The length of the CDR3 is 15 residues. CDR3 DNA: TGTGCCAGCAGCTATTCTACTAGCGGGCAAGAGACCCAGTACTTC. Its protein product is CASSYSTSGQETQYF.

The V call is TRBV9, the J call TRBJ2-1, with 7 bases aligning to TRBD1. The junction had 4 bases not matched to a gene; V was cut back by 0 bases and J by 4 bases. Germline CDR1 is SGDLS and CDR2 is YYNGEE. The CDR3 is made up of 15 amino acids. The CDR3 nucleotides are TGTGCCAGCAGCGTAGATGGACAGGAATACAATGAGCAGTTCTTC. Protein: CASSVDGQEYNEQFF.

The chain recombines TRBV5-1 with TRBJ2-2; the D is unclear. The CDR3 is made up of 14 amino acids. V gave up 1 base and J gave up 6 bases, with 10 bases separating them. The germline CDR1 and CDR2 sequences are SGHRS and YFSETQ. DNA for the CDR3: TGCGCCAGCAGCTTGTATTTGGCTTCCGGGGAGCTGTTTTTT. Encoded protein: CASSLYLASGELFF.

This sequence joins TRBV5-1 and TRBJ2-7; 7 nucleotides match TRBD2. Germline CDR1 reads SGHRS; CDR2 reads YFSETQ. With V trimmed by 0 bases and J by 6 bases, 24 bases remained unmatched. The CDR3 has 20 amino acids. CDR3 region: CASSLGPPGGSNSASGEQYF. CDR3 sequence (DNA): TGCGCCAGCAGCTTGGGGCCCCCTGGCGGGAGTAACTCCGCCTCGGGCGAGCAGTACTTC.

As DNA, the CDR3 is TGCGCCAGCGGAGGATCGGCGGGAGGGCCACATGAGCAGTTCTTC. This encodes CASGGSAGGPHEQFF. This chain joins TRBV5-1 and TRBJ2-1, with 9 positions matching TRBD2. The CDR3 runs 15 residues. Germline lookup yields CDR1 SGHRS and CDR2 YFSETQ. Losses at the gene ends were 7 bases for V and 8 bases for J; bases not matched to a gene: 13.

The CDR3 is CASRGSGEQYF. The CDR3 DNA is TGCGCCAGCAGGGGTTCGGGGGAGCAGTACTTC. V and J are TRBV10-1 and TRBJ2-7; a possible D gene is TRBD2 (5 bases). The V end was cut by 6 bases, the J end by 7 bases, with 10 bases between. Germline V gene data show CDR1 as WNHNN and CDR2 as SYGVQD (reference sequence). The CDR3 spans 11 residues.

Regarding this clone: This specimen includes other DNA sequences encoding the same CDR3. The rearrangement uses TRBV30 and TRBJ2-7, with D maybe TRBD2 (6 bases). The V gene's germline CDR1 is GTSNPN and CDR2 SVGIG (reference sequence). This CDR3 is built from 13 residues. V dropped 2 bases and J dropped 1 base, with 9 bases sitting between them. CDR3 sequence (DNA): TGTGCCTGGAGTTGGGACTCGTCCTACGAGCAGTACTTC. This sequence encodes CAWSWDSSYEQYF.

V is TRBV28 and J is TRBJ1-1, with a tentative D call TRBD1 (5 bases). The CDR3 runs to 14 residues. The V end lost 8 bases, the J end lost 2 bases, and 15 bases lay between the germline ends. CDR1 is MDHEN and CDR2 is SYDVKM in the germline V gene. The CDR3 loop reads CASRQAGVNTEAFF. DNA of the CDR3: TGTGCCAGCCGCCAGGCGGGGGTCAACACTGAAGCTTTCTTT. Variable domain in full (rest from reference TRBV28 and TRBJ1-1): DVKVTQSSRYLVKRTGEKVFLECVQDMDHENMFWYRQDPGLGLRLIYFSYDVKMKEKGDIPEGYSVSREKKERFSLILESASTNQTSMYLCASRQAGVNTEAFFGQGTRLTVV.

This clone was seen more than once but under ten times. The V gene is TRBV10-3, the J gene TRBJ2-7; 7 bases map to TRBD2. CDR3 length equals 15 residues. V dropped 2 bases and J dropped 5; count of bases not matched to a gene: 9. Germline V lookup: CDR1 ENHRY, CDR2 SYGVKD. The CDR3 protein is CAISEGSVSGDEQYF. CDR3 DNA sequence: TGTGCCATCAGTGAGGGTAGCGTGAGCGGGGACGAGCAGTACTTC.

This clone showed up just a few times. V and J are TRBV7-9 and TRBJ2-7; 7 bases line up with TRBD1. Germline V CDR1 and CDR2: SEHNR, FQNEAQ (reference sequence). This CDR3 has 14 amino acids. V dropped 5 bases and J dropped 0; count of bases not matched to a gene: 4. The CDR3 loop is CASSKGAVSYEQYF. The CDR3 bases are TGTGCCAGCAGCAAGGGGGCGGTCTCCTACGAGCAGTACTTC.

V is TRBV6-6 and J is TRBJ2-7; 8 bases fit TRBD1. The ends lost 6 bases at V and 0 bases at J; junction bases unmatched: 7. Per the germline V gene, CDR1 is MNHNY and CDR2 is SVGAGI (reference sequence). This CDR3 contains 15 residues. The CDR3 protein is CASRDGQGISYEQYF. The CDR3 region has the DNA TGTGCCAGCAGGGACGGACAGGGCATCTCCTACGAGCAGTACTTC.

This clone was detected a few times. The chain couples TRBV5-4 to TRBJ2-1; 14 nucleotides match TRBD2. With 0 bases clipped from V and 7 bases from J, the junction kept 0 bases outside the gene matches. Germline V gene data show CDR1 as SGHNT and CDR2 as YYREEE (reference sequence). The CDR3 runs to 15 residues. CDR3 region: CASSLGTSGRNEQFF. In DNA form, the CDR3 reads TGTGCCAGCAGCTTGGGGACTAGCGGGAGGAATGAGCAGTTCTTC. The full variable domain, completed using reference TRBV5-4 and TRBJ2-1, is ETGVTQSPTHLIKTRGQQVTLRCSSQSGHNTVSWYQQALGQGPQFIFQYYREEENGRGNFPPRFSGLQFPNYSSELNVNALELDDSALYLCASSLGTSGRNEQFFGPGTRLTVL.

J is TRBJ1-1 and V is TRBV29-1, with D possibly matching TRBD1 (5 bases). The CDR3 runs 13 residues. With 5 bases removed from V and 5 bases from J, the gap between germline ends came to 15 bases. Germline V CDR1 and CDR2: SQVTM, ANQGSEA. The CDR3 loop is CSVWATGSTEAFF. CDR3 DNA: TGCAGCGTTTGGGCTACAGGATCGACTGAAGCTTTCTTT.

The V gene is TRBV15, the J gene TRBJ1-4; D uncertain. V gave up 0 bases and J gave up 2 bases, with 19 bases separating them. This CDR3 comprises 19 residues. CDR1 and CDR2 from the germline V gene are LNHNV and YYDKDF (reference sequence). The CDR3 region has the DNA TGTGCCACCAGCAGAGAGCGCGAGGATCTGCTTCGGACTAATGAAAAACTGTTTTTT. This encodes CATSREREDLLRTNEKLFF.

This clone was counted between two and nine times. CDR3 residues: CASSADSVDSIYGYTF. The CDR3 nucleotides read TGCGCCAGCAGCGCTGACAGTGTCGACTCTATCTATGGCTACACCTTC. The J gene is TRBJ1-2, the V gene TRBV5-1; the D gene is possibly TRBD1 (5 bases). The germline V gene has CDR1 SGHRS and CDR2 YFSETQ. Trimming shortened V by 4 bases and J by 4 bases, and 20 bases separated the two germline ends. The CDR3 is 16 residues long.

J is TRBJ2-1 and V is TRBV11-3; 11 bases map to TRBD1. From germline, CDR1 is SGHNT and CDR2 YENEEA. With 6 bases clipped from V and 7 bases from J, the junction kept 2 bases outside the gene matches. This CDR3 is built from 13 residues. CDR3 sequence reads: CASSRDRGNEQFF. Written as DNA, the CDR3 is TGTGCCAGCAGTCGGGACAGGGGGAATGAGCAGTTCTTC.

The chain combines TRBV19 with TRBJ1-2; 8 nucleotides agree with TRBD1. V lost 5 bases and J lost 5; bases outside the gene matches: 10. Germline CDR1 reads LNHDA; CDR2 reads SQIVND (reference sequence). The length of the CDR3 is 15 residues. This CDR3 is CASSSHRGGSYGYTF. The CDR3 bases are TGTGCCAGTAGTTCACACAGGGGGGGTTCTTATGGCTACACCTTC.

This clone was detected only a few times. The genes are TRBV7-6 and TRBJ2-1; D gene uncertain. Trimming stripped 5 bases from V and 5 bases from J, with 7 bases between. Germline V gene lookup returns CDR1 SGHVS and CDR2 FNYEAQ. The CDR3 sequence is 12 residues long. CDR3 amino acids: CASSLTDNEQFF. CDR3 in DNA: TGTGCCAGCAGCCTAACGGACAATGAGCAGTTCTTC. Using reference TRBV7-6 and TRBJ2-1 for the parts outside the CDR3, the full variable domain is GAGVSQSPRYKVTKRGQDVALRCDPISGHVSLYWYRQALGQGPEFLTYFNYEAQQDKSGLPNDRFSAERPEGSISTLTIQRTEQRDSAMYRCASSLTDNEQFFGPGTRLTVL.